This paragraph reports one TCR beta chain. Its target is not known. RNA transcripts provided the source from which TCR beta CDR3 regions were amplified. When the TCR CDR3 underwent first-round RT-PCR, the HTBI primer set was used. In TCRdb, the multiplex PCR reads were re-called with MiXCR into one record per CDR3 protein. The sample lists 600,000 or so distinct CDR3 sequences, approximately 44% occurring once. The data stem from a study of T cells in Graves' hyperthyroidism and ophthalmopathy. Broader study findings: Blood shared most expanded thyroid clonotypes above 0.001. Stable hyperthyroidism and ophthalmopathy were separated using 13 V-J signatures.

Diagnosing involved the use of clinical symptoms, serum thyroxine and TRAb, thyroid ultrasound and orbital computed tomography. The TCR sequence derives from a woman between 18 and 29 years old with Graves' hyperthyroidism. Specimen: peripheral blood or thyroid tissue (not recorded which).

CDR3 nucleotides: TGCAGTGCTAGAACCACAGGGGGCTGGAACACTGAAGCTTTCTTT. Residues: CSARTTGGWNTEAFF. The V and J genes are TRBV20-1 and TRBJ1-1, with 9 bases fitting TRBD1. V was pared by 2 bases and J by 1 base, with 5 bases of the junction left unmatched. Germline CDR1 is DFQATT and CDR2 is SNEGSKA (reference sequence). The CDR3 covers 15 residues.